These 25 T cell receptor beta chains originate from one sample sequenced in a study of cytomegalovirus exposure and HLA in healthy donors. In the PCR, 60 Vbeta and 13 Jbeta primers were used. The data were produced by immunoSEQ multiplex PCR, yet TCRdb's version contains in-frame clones alone and is incomplete. The sample records roughly 6,200 clones, roughly half being singletons. Material: PBMCs. Source of these receptors: a man aged 25-40 years in good health and CMV-seropositive.

V and J are TRBV29-1 and TRBJ1-3; D unclear. The germline V gene has CDR1 SQVTM and CDR2 ANQGSEA. Trimming left V 6 bases short and J 3 bases short, with 6 bases between. This CDR3 region has 11 residues. CDR3 in amino acids: CSVSGGNTIYF. The DNA for the CDR3 is TGCAGCGTGTCGGGTGGAAACACCATATATTTT.

The rearrangement links TRBV11-1 to TRBJ1-2; TRBD1 matches at 8 bases. There are 13 residues in the CDR3. V dropped 5 bases and J dropped 9; count of bases not matched to a gene: 8. Germline CDR1 reads SGHAT; CDR2 reads FQDESV (reference sequence). The CDR3 protein is CASSLDRGGSYTF. As DNA, the CDR3 is TGTGCCAGCAGCCTCGACAGGGGAGGGAGCTACACCTTC.

This chain links TRBV10-1 with TRBJ2-2; unclear D gene. CDR1 WNHNN and CDR2 SYGVQD come from the germline V gene (reference sequence). The CDR3 is 14 residues long. Trimming shortened V by 4 bases and J by 3 bases, and 9 bases separated the two germline ends. CDR3 sequence reads: CASSGNLYTGELFF. CDR3 bases: TGCGCCAGCAGTGGTAACTTATACACCGGGGAGCTGTTTTTT.

V gene TRBV30 combines with J gene TRBJ2-1; D is possibly TRBD2 (6 bases). The CDR3 has 10 amino acids. Trimming left V 7 bases short and J 8 bases short, with 9 bases between. Per germline, CDR1 GTSNPN and CDR2 SVGIG (reference sequence). CDR3 DNA: TGTGCCTCGGGGGAAGATGAGCAGTTCTTC. It codes for CASGEDEQFF.

The chain combines TRBV29-1 with TRBJ1-1, with no clear D. CDR1 and CDR2 (germline): SQVTM, ANQGSEA. This CDR3 spans 12 amino acids. The V and J ends lost 8 bases and 0 bases respectively, with 10 bases between them. As DNA, the CDR3 is TGCAGCCAGAGGCGGATGAACACTGAAGCTTTCTTT. Residues: CSQRRMNTEAFF.

The chain has TRBV2 and TRBJ2-3; possibly TRBD1 for D (5 bases). The CDR3 length is 11 residues. The V gene's germline CDR1 is SNHLY and CDR2 FYNNEI. V lost 8 bases and J lost 4, with 7 bases in between. The CDR3: CASGAPDTQYF. CDR3 DNA sequence: TGTGCCAGCGGGGCCCCAGATACGCAGTATTTT.

The chain links TRBV30 to TRBJ1-5, with 8 bases fitting TRBD1. V dropped 4 bases and J dropped 4; count of bases not matched to a gene: 3. Germline values: CDR1 GTSNPN, CDR2 SVGIG (reference sequence). The CDR3 length is 13 residues. The DNA of the CDR3 is TGTGCCTGGACCGGGACAGGAAATCAGCCCCAGCATTTT. Translating it yields CAWTGTGNQPQHF.

This clone came up a few times. The chain uses TRBV4-3 and TRBJ2-6; possible D gene TRBD2, 5 bases. V was cut by 2 bases and J by 0 bases, with 5 bases left in between. This CDR3 is built from 15 residues. Germline V gene sequence: CDR1 LGHNA, CDR2 YSLEER. The CDR3 loop is CASSQRGSGANVLTF. CDR3 coding DNA: TGCGCCAGCAGCCAACGGGGCTCTGGGGCCAACGTCCTGACTTTC.

The genes are TRBV11-2 and TRBJ1-1; the match to TRBD1 covers 10 bases. CDR1 and CDR2 (germline): SGHAT, FQNNGV. V lost 6 bases, J lost 4 bases, and 5 bases stayed unmatched. The CDR3 is 14 amino acids. CDR3 sequence: CASSRGQGGTEAFF. CDR3 DNA: TGTGCCAGCAGTCGCGGACAGGGGGGCACTGAAGCTTTCTTT.

This clone was counted only a few times. The chain links TRBV10-3 to TRBJ1-1; TRBD1 agrees at 9 bases. The CDR3 length is 16 residues. CDR1 ENHRY and CDR2 SYGVKD come from the germline V gene. The V gene end was trimmed by 5 bases and the J gene end by 8 bases; junction bases not matched to a gene: 15. The CDR3 reads CAISKLQGAGLVEAFF. In DNA, the CDR3 is TGTGCCATCAGTAAGCTACAGGGGGCCGGTTTAGTGGAAGCTTTCTTT.

This chain uses TRBV11-2 with TRBJ1-2, with TRBD1 matching 7 bases. The CDR3 is 12 amino acids. V shed 3 bases and J 8 bases; nucleotides not matched to a gene: 3. Germline V gene lookup returns CDR1 SGHAT and CDR2 FQNNGV. The CDR3 loop reads CASSLTGSGYTF. CDR3 coding DNA: TGTGCCAGCAGCTTGACAGGGTCCGGCTACACCTTC.

V gene TRBV20-1 combines with J gene TRBJ2-7; 7 bases agree with TRBD1. The V and J ends lost 6 bases and 6 bases, in that order; junction bases with no gene match: 5. This CDR3 has 11 amino acids. The germline V gene encodes CDR1 DFQATT and CDR2 SNEGSKA (reference sequence). CDR3 loop: CSASDRVEQYF. CDR3 in DNA: TGCAGTGCGAGTGACAGGGTCGAGCAGTACTTC.

The chain couples TRBV4-2 to TRBJ1-6, with 10 bases lining up with TRBD1. The CDR3 runs 15 residues. The J segment lost 9 bases and the V segment lost 2 bases, leaving 4 bases of the junction unmatched. Looked up from germline, CDR1 is LGHNA and CDR2 is YNFKEQ. CDR3 residues: CASSQTTGGASPLHF. The CDR3 DNA follows: TGTGCCAGCAGCCAAACGACAGGGGGCGCTTCACCCCTCCACTTT.

The chain combines TRBV29-1 with TRBJ2-1; D is perhaps TRBD2 (5 bases). CDR3 length: 11 residues. CDR1 and CDR2 (germline): SQVTM, ANQGSEA. The CDR3 region is CTVIEGAEPFF. The CDR3 DNA reads as TGCACCGTGATTGAGGGTGCGGAACCGTTCTTC.

The chain uses TRBV10-1 and TRBJ2-1; 8 bases line up with TRBD2. The ends lost 3 bases at V and 3 bases at J; junction bases unmatched: 4. The V gene's germline CDR1 is WNHNN and CDR2 SYGVQD (reference sequence). The CDR3 sequence is 15 residues long. The CDR3 DNA is TGCGCCAGCAGTGATCATAGCGGGGACTACAATGAGCAGTTCTTC. Protein sequence: CASSDHSGDYNEQFF.

This clone was observed a handful of times. The same CDR3 is also encoded by other DNA sequences in this sample. The chain employs TRBV4-3 and TRBJ1-4; 8 positions agree with TRBD1. Trimming took 0 bases from V and 7 from J; bases not matched to a gene: 4. Germline V CDR1 and CDR2: LGHNA, YSLEER. There are 15 residues in the CDR3. The CDR3 sequence: CASSQEGRGREKLFF. CDR3 in DNA: TGCGCCAGCAGCCAAGAAGGCAGGGGGCGTGAAAAACTGTTTTTT.

This chain joins TRBV30 and TRBJ1-2; tentative D call: TRBD1 (6 bases). Germline-derived CDR1 and CDR2 are GTSNPN and SVGIG (reference sequence). The CDR3 runs to 11 residues. Trimming left V 3 bases short and J 10 bases short, with 12 bases between. This CDR3 reads CAWRARQVYTF. The CDR3 DNA is TGTGCCTGGAGAGCCAGACAGGTCTACACCTTC.

J is TRBJ1-2 and V is TRBV20-1; D ambiguous. The V and J ends lost 7 bases and 4 bases respectively, with 10 bases between them. Germline V gene sequence: CDR1 DFQATT, CDR2 SNEGSKA (reference sequence). This CDR3 region has 11 residues. Here the CDR3 DNA reads TGCAGTGGGATCTCGGGCTATGGCTACACCTTC. It translates to CSGISGYGYTF.

The V and J genes are TRBV28 and TRBJ2-7; D perhaps matches TRBD1 (6 bases). The V end lost 5 bases, the J end lost 6 bases, and 17 bases lay between the germline ends. The CDR3 is 14 amino acids. The germline CDR1 and CDR2 sequences are MDHEN and SYDVKM. The DNA of the CDR3 is TGTGCCAGCAGTCCCTGGGACACCCAAGGCGAGCAGTACTTC. Its translation is CASSPWDTQGEQYF.

The rearrangement uses TRBV14 and TRBJ2-3, with 12 bases matching TRBD1. V was clipped by 3 bases and J by 7 bases; unmatched bases: 5. From germline, CDR1 is SGHDN and CDR2 FVKESK. This CDR3 is built from 15 residues. The CDR3 loop is CASSQGTGGLNTQYF. The CDR3 DNA follows: TGTGCCAGCAGCCAGGGGACAGGGGGCCTGAATACGCAGTATTTT. The full variable domain, its missing parts supplied by reference TRBV14 and TRBJ2-3, is EAGVTQFPSHSVIEKGQTVTLRCDPISGHDNLYWYRRVMGKEIKFLLHFVKESKQDESGMPNNRFLAERTGGTYSTLKVQPAELEDSGVYFCASSQGTGGLNTQYFGPGTRLTVL.

With respect to this clone: A read error may account for a junction end that differs from germline. The chain combines TRBV4-1 with TRBJ2-2, with a tentative D call TRBD1 (5 bases). The CDR3 runs 15 residues. Germline CDR1 MGHRA, CDR2 YSYEKL. This CDR3 is CASSQAETETGELFF. The CDR3 bases are TGCGCCAGCAGTCAAGCAGAGACAGAGACCGGGGAGCTGTTTTTT.

V is TRBV6-5 and J is TRBJ1-2; D is possibly TRBD1 (5 bases). This CDR3 is 12 amino acids long. The germline V and J ends were trimmed by 6 bases and 8 bases, with 13 bases remaining between them. Per the germline V gene, CDR1 is MNHEY and CDR2 is SVGAGI. This CDR3 is CASRRTGGGYTF. In DNA form, the CDR3 reads TGTGCCAGCAGACGGACGGGGGGAGGCTACACCTTC.

This clone was found a few times. The CDR3 spells CASSPKIDSLSTDTQYF. CDR3 in DNA: TGTGCCAGCAGCCCTAAGATCGATAGCCTTAGCACAGATACGCAGTATTTT. The rearrangement uses TRBV4-2 and TRBJ2-3; D is unclear. Trimming pared 4 bases from V and 0 bases from J, leaving 17 bases between. This CDR3 is 17 amino acids long. Germline CDR1 and CDR2: LGHNA and YNFKEQ.

This clone was seen more than once but under ten times. DNA of the CDR3: TGTGCCTGGAGAGCCGACTATGGCACTGAAGCTTTCTTT. Encoded protein: CAWRADYGTEAFF. The rearrangement joins TRBV30 to TRBJ1-1; D uncertain. V lost 3 bases and J 4 bases, leaving 12 bases between the germline ends. This CDR3 is 13 amino acids long. Germline-derived CDR1 and CDR2 are GTSNPN and SVGIG (reference sequence). The complete variable domain, with remaining parts taken from reference TRBV30 and TRBJ1-1, reads SQTIHQWPATLVQPVGSPLSLECTVEGTSNPNLYWYRQAAGRGLQLLFYSVGIGQISSEVPQNLSASRPQDRQFILSSKKLLLSDSGFYLCAWRADYGTEAFFGQGTRLTVV.

The J gene is TRBJ2-6, the V gene TRBV4-3; a possible D gene is TRBD2 (5 bases). Trimming took off 6 bases at V and 0 bases at J, with 12 bases between the two ends. Germline lookup yields CDR1 LGHNA and CDR2 YSLEER. This CDR3 has 16 residues. CDR3 sequence (DNA): TGCGCCAGCAGTTCTACCCGGGGCTCTGGGGCCAACGTCCTGACTTTC. Protein sequence: CASSSTRGSGANVLTF.